The present T cell receptor beta chain was sequenced within a study of shared clonotypes between healthy human individuals. The protocol was immunoSEQ multiplex PCR, while the TCRdb copy is restricted to in-frame clones and leaves out a portion. The sample yields roughly 1.5 million clones, nearly 99% seen once. V lost 1 base, J lost 4 bases, and 17 bases lay in between. There are 16 residues in the CDR3. Germline CDR1 and CDR2: MGHRA and YSYEKL. Sequencing used naive CD4+ T cells sorted from blood. Sample subset: CD45RA+ positively selected. The TCR was taken from a man aged 25 to 40 in good health. The chain employs TRBV4-1 and TRBJ2-7; D remains unclear. CDR3 protein: CASSQVKGSAKYEQYF. The CDR3 nucleotides read TGCGCCAGCAGCCAAGTTAAGGGATCGGCCAAATACGAGCAGTACTTC.